A selection of T cell receptor beta chains follows, all from one sample in a study of cytotoxic CD8 clonotypes in ibrutinib-treated CLL. Repertoires were generated with immunoSEQ multiplex PCR, while TCRdb's copy carries only in-frame clones and drops some. The repertoire holds around 150,000 clones, with nearly 90% as singletons. Specimen: PBMCs, collected at disease progression, from a patient treated with ibrutinib. These receptors were taken from a human donor with chronic lymphocytic leukemia. The CDR3 runs from the conserved cysteine through the conserved F or W. The order of the fields is D gene, clone size, J gene, V gene, CDR3 protein, CDR3 DNA. The D gene is left open where the match is weak. Rows may omit the clone size; those that give it use once, few, many or a size class.

NA few TRBJ1-5 TRBV29-1 CSVELGTEETNQPQHF TGCAGCGTTGAACTCGGAACCGAGGAGACCAATCAGCCCCAGCATTTT
NA NA TRBJ1-5 TRBV6-1 CASSSGSVQPQHF TGTGCCAGCAGTTCAGGGTCGGTCCAGCCCCAGCATTTT
NA NA TRBJ2-6 TRBV9 CASSSNSGANVLTF TGTGCCAGCAGCTCCAACTCTGGGGCCAACGTCCTGACTTTC
NA NA TRBJ2-1 TRBV10-3 CAISESGTPEREQFF TGTGCCATCAGTGAATCGGGGACCCCCGAGCGGGAGCAGTTCTTC
NA NA TRBJ2-5 TRBV2 CASSRDRAGETQYF TGTGCCAGCAGCCGGGACCGGGCGGGGGAGACCCAGTACTTC
TRBD2 NA TRBJ2-7 TRBV27 CASSLFFGGGGYEQYF TGTGCCAGCAGTTTATTTTTCGGCGGCGGGGGGTACGAGCAGTACTTC
NA NA TRBJ1-1 TRBV18 CASSPPFYFANTEAFF TGTGCCAGCTCACCACCGTTTTACTTTGCTAACACTGAAGCTTTCTTT
NA NA TRBJ1-5 TRBV2 CASSEIGNQPQHF TGTGCCAGCAGTGAAATAGGAAATCAGCCCCAGCATTTT
NA NA TRBJ1-1 TRBV9 CASSVLPDQDTEAFF TGTGCCAGCAGCGTACTTCCGGACCAAGACACTGAAGCTTTCTTT
TRBD1 NA TRBJ2-7 TRBV7-9 CASSSFGTVGFEQYF TGTGCCAGCAGCTCCTTCGGGACAGTCGGGTTCGAGCAGTACTTC
NA NA TRBJ1-3 TRBV7-2 CASSPRQGSGNTIYF TGTGCCAGCAGCCCCAGGCAAGGGTCTGGAAACACCATATATTTT
NA once TRBJ2-7 TRBV11-2 CASSPRDFSYEQYF TGTGCCAGCAGCCCGAGGGACTTCTCCTACGAGCAGTACTTC
NA NA TRBJ1-3 TRBV12-5 CASGFLAKGNTIYF TGTGCTAGTGGTTTTTTGGCAAAAGGAAACACCATATATTTT
NA few TRBJ2-1 TRBV25-1 CASSVGRWGAEQFF TGTGCCAGCAGTGTCGGACGGTGGGGCGCTGAGCAGTTCTTC
NA NA TRBJ2-1 TRBV11-3 CASSFSRASSYNEQFF TGTGCCAGCAGCTTTAGCCGGGCCAGCTCCTACAATGAGCAGTTCTTC
NA NA TRBJ2-1 TRBV5-6 CASSWGDTLNEQFF TGTGCCAGCAGCTGGGGGGACACTCTCAATGAGCAGTTCTTC
NA NA TRBJ2-3 TRBV10-3 CAISELQTSTDTQYF TGTGCCATCAGTGAGCTCCAGACTAGCACAGATACGCAGTATTTT
TRBD1 NA TRBJ2-7 TRBV4-1 CASSRSRDRGEQYF TGCGCCAGCAGTCGGTCCCGGGACAGGGGCGAGCAGTACTTC
NA NA TRBJ2-2 TRBV5-1 CASSLGGADTGELFF TGCGCCAGCAGCTTGGGAGGGGCAGACACCGGGGAGCTGTTTTTT
NA NA TRBJ2-3 TRBV27 CASSLSWPDTQYF TGTGCCAGCAGTTTATCGTGGCCAGATACGCAGTATTTT
NA NA TRBJ1-1 TRBV5-1 CASSLVGSTEAFF TGCGCCAGCAGCTTGGTGGGGTCCACTGAAGCTTTCTTT
TRBD2 NA TRBJ2-5 TRBV9 CASSSPGLAGSGETQYF TGTGCCAGCAGCTCACCGGGACTAGCGGGTTCGGGGGAGACCCAGTACTTC
TRBD1 NA TRBJ1-4 TRBV6-5 CASSWTGVNEKLFF TGTGCCAGCAGTTGGACAGGGGTTAATGAAAAACTGTTTTTT
NA NA TRBJ2-7 TRBV5-8 CASSPSRRGQYEQYF TGTGCCAGCAGCCCCTCCCGGCGGGGGCAATACGAGCAGTACTTC
NA NA TRBJ2-2 TRBV5-1 CASSPFAGGTGELFF TGCGCCAGCAGCCCCTTCGCAGGTGGCACCGGGGAGCTGTTTTTT
NA NA TRBJ1-2 TRBV5-8 CASSPTISYGYTF TGTGCCAGCAGCCCAACAATATCCTATGGCTACACCTTC
TRBD2 NA TRBJ2-1 TRBV19 CASSNPLAGGLFSEQFF TGTGCCAGTAGTAACCCCCTAGCGGGAGGGCTTTTCTCTGAGCAGTTCTTC
NA NA TRBJ2-7 TRBV5-7 CASSPSGDRFFNEQYF TGTGCCAGCAGCCCGAGCGGGGACAGGTTTTTTAACGAGCAGTACTTC
NA NA TRBJ2-7 TRBV4-3 CASSQEGQGVYEQYF TGCGCCAGCAGCCAAGAAGGGCAGGGAGTCTACGAGCAGTACTTC
TRBD1 NA TRBJ2-5 TRBV29-1 CSVKFPGGRETQYF TGCAGCGTGAAGTTCCCAGGGGGCAGGGAGACCCAGTACTTC
NA NA TRBJ2-1 TRBV29-1 CSVVVYAYNEQFF TGCAGCGTTGTCGTATATGCCTACAATGAGCAGTTCTTC
TRBD1 NA TRBJ2-5 TRBV12-5 CASGAGTEDQETQYF TGTGCTAGTGGCGCCGGGACAGAGGATCAAGAGACCCAGTACTTC
NA NA TRBJ1-5 TRBV30 CVWETGKDQPQHF TGTGTCTGGGAAACGGGTAAGGATCAGCCCCAGCATTTT
TRBD1 NA TRBJ1-5 TRBV5-6 CASSVQGNDQPQHF TGTGCCAGCAGCGTACAGGGGAATGATCAGCCCCAGCATTTT
NA NA TRBJ1-2 TRBV6-5 CASSYTGVDGYTF TGTGCCAGCAGTTACACGGGTGTGGATGGCTACACCTTC
NA NA TRBJ1-5 TRBV28 CASSLYRTVNQPQHF TGTGCCAGCAGCCTCTATAGGACCGTTAATCAGCCCCAGCATTTT
NA NA TRBJ1-1 TRBV7-3 CASSRDSNTEAFF TGTGCCAGCAGCCGTGACTCGAACACTGAAGCTTTCTTT
NA NA TRBJ1-1 TRBV6-5 CASSYSPGRTIGEAFF TGTGCCAGCAGTTACAGCCCGGGGCGAACTATCGGGGAAGCTTTCTTT
NA once TRBJ1-3 TRBV21-1 CASSKVNLVSWPGRSSGNTIYF TGTGCCAGCAGCAAAGTAAACCTCGTTTCTTGGCCCGGGAGATCTTCTGGAAACACCATATATTTT
TRBD2 NA TRBJ2-1 TRBV7-8 CASSPPMRLAGGGAYNEQFF TGTGCCAGCAGCCCCCCCATGCGTCTAGCGGGAGGTGGGGCCTACAATGAGCAGTTCTTC
NA NA TRBJ2-7 TRBV7-9 CASRGMTGAPFYEQYF TGTGCCAGCAGGGGAATGACAGGTGCTCCCTTCTACGAGCAGTACTTC
NA NA TRBJ2-7 TRBV29-1 CSVARGSLEQYF TGCAGCGTTGCCAGGGGCAGTCTCGAGCAGTACTTC
TRBD1 NA TRBJ2-7 TRBV4-3 CASSQPGQGYEQYF TGCGCCAGCAGCCAACCGGGACAGGGCTACGAGCAGTACTTC
NA NA TRBJ2-2 TRBV5-1 CASSLAFQGRLHGELFF TGCGCCAGCAGCTTGGCCTTTCAGGGGAGGCTGCACGGGGAGCTGTTTTTT
NA NA TRBJ1-5 TRBV6-6 CASSYGGHNQPQHF TGTGCCAGCAGTTACGGGGGACACAATCAGCCCCAGCATTTT
NA NA TRBJ2-5 TRBV5-1 CASNEGTSSVETQYF TGCGCCAGCAACGAAGGGACGTCATCGGTGGAGACCCAGTACTTC
TRBD1 once TRBJ1-2 TRBV6-5 CASSSGGAYGYTF TGTGCCAGCAGTTCAGGGGGGGCTTATGGCTACACCTTC
TRBD2 NA TRBJ2-1 TRBV5-5 CASSLTSGSSNEQFF TGTGCCAGCAGCTTGACTAGCGGGAGTAGCAATGAGCAGTTCTTC
NA NA TRBJ2-1 TRBV27 CASSLSSGGLYNEQFF TGTGCCAGCAGTTTATCATCCGGGGGCCTTTACAATGAGCAGTTCTTC
NA NA TRBJ1-5 TRBV6-1 CASSEALRFRGNQPQHF TGTGCCAGCAGTGAAGCACTCCGTTTTAGGGGCAATCAGCCCCAGCATTTT
NA NA TRBJ1-1 TRBV11-1 CASRGPGQLNTEAFF TGTGCCAGCAGGGGCCCGGGGCAGTTGAACACTGAAGCTTTCTTT
TRBD2 NA TRBJ2-3 TRBV28 CASSKPGLAGGILDTQYF TGTGCCAGCAGTAAACCGGGACTAGCGGGAGGTATCTTGGATACGCAGTATTTT
NA NA TRBJ1-5 TRBV10-3 CAIAESDSNQPQHF TGTGCCATCGCCGAATCGGATAGCAATCAGCCCCAGCATTTT
NA few TRBJ2-1 TRBV10-3 CAISGQGGSNEQFF TGTGCCATCAGTGGTCAGGGGGGGTCCAATGAGCAGTTCTTC